The entry below describes one T cell receptor (beta chain). The data are from a study of technical replicates of blood from several donors. The repertoire was sequenced with immunoSEQ multiplex PCR; TCRdb's copy has only in-frame clones and lacks some. Of 75,000 to 100,000 clones in the sample, approximately 95% were seen once. From germline, CDR1 is GTSNPN and CDR2 SVGIG (reference sequence). This CDR3 spans 13 amino acids. Trimming cost V 2 bases and J 4 bases, with 11 bases left between them. The sequence was obtained from a human donor in good health. Sequencing input: T cells isolated from PBMCs. The chain is built from TRBV30 and TRBJ1-2, with TRBD1 as a possible D gene (5 bases). The CDR3 coding sequence is TGTGCCTGGAGTTCAGGGTTGGGCTATGGCTACACCTTC. Amino acids: CAWSSGLGYGYTF. Based on the CDR3 plus reference TRBV30 and TRBJ1-2, the full variable domain is SQTIHQWPATLVQPVGSPLSLECTVEGTSNPNLYWYRQAAGRGLQLLFYSVGIGQISSEVPQNLSASRPQDRQFILSSKKLLLSDSGFYLCAWSSGLGYGYTFGSGTRLTVV.